Below, 26 T cell receptor beta chains from the same sample are listed, as sequenced in a study of tumor-infiltrating lymphocytes in localized non-small cell lung cancer. Using immunoSEQ multiplex PCR, the repertoire was profiled, and TCRdb retains in-frame clones only, with some absent. The sample includes just under 10,000 clones, 70% to 75% seen only once; the top ten take around 21%. The specimen was lung tumor tissue. These receptors were taken from a human donor with non-small cell lung cancer.

The J gene is TRBJ2-2, the V gene TRBV6-1; tentatively, D is TRBD1 (6 bases). V was pared by 5 bases and J by 6 bases, with 13 bases between. Per the germline V gene, CDR1 is MNHNS and CDR2 is SASEGT. This CDR3 is built from 14 residues. This CDR3 is CASSPLGGAGELFF. The CDR3, as DNA: TGTGCCAGCAGTCCGTTAGGGGGAGCCGGGGAGCTGTTTTTT.

The rearrangement joins TRBV7-9 to TRBJ2-1; 8 positions match TRBD2. Losses at the gene ends were 2 bases for V and 5 bases for J; bases not matched to a gene: 2. In germline, CDR1 is SEHNR, CDR2 FQNEAQ (reference sequence). CDR3 length: 14 amino acids. CDR3 amino acids: CASSLSGGHNEQFF. DNA for the CDR3: TGTGCCAGCAGCTTAAGCGGGGGACACAATGAGCAGTTCTTC. Looking up the rest from reference TRBV7-9 and TRBJ2-1 gives the full variable domain: DTGVSQNPRHKITKRGQNVTFRCDPISEHNRLYWYRQTLGQGPEFLTYFQNEAQLEKSRLLSDRFSAERPKGSFSTLEIQRTEQGDSAMYLCASSLSGGHNEQFFGPGTRLTVL.

By frequency in the sample, this clone is medium-sized. The CDR3 loop reads CASSLAGTANEKLFF. The CDR3 bases are TGCGCCAGCAGCTTGGCCGGGACAGCTAATGAAAAACTGTTTTTT. The chain combines TRBV5-1 with TRBJ1-4; TRBD1 matches 7 bases. Germline values: CDR1 SGHRS, CDR2 YFSETQ. V was clipped by 0 bases and J by 3 bases; unmatched bases: 2. This CDR3 has 15 amino acids.

This rearrangement joins TRBV30 to TRBJ1-1; D may be TRBD1 (5 bases). The germline V gene encodes CDR1 GTSNPN and CDR2 SVGIG (reference sequence). The V end lost 7 bases, the J end lost 1 base, and 13 bases lay between the germline ends. The CDR3 is 13 residues long. Here the CDR3 DNA reads TGTGCCTCTTCAACTCAGGGGAACACTGAAGCTTTCTTT. Protein product: CASSTQGNTEAFF.

This clone was counted only a few times. CDR3 coding DNA: TGTGCCAGCATGGGACGTAGCTCTGGGGCCAACGTCCTGACTTTC. This gives the protein CASMGRSSGANVLTF. The genes are TRBV6-1 and TRBJ2-6; D is tentatively TRBD1 or TRBD2 (5 bases each). Germline values: CDR1 MNHNS, CDR2 SASEGT. V lost 7 bases and J lost 0, with 10 bases in between. CDR3 length: 15 amino acids.

The rearrangement uses TRBV13 and TRBJ2-7; 12 nucleotides line up with TRBD2. Germline V gene data show CDR1 as PRHDT and CDR2 as FYEKMQ (reference sequence). The CDR3 totals 19 residues. V lost 1 base and J lost 5; bases outside the gene matches: 15. CDR3 nucleotide sequence: TGTGCCAGCAGCTTAGAAGGGCTAGCGGGGGGGTACGAAATGAACGAGCAGTACTTC. The encoded protein is CASSLEGLAGGYEMNEQYF.

The genes are TRBV30 and TRBJ1-2, with 9 positions matching TRBD1. The CDR3 extends over 16 amino acids. J gave up 0 bases and V 4 bases, and 9 bases lay outside the gene matches. Germline V gene sequence: CDR1 GTSNPN, CDR2 SVGIG (reference sequence). The CDR3 loop reads CAWIPQGARANYGYTF. The CDR3 coding sequence is TGTGCCTGGATCCCACAGGGGGCGCGAGCTAACTATGGCTACACCTTC.

This clone was seen just once. This chain uses TRBV9 with TRBJ1-1, with D unclear. The CDR3 is 13 amino acids. Germline-derived CDR1 and CDR2 are SGDLS and YYNGEE. V was cut by 3 bases and J by 7 bases, with 13 bases left in between. The CDR3 sequence: CASSGMDGDEAFF. CDR3 nucleotide sequence: TGTGCCAGCAGCGGAATGGACGGGGATGAAGCTTTCTTT. Full variable domain (remainder filled in from reference TRBV9 and TRBJ1-1): DSGVTQTPKHLITATGQRVTLRCSPRSGDLSVYWYQQSLDQGLQFLIQYYNGEERAKGNILERFSAQQFPDLHSELNLSSLELGDSALYFCASSGMDGDEAFFGQGTRLTVV.

The chain has TRBV30 and TRBJ1-2; TRBD1 matches at 10 bases. The V segment lost 5 bases and the J segment 6 bases; nucleotides outside the gene matches: 0. Germline CDR1 reads GTSNPN; CDR2 reads SVGIG (reference sequence). CDR3 length: 11 amino acids. The CDR3 spells CAWDRGHGYTF. The CDR3 DNA is TGTGCCTGGGACAGGGGGCATGGCTACACCTTC.

In this sample, this clone turned up once. V gene TRBV5-1 combines with J gene TRBJ2-4; 8 positions match TRBD1. V dropped 2 bases and J dropped 7; count of bases not matched to a gene: 5. The germline gives CDR1 SGHRS, CDR2 YFSETQ. CDR3 length: 14 amino acids. The CDR3 loop is CASSFGQGSNIQYF. CDR3 nucleotide sequence: TGCGCCAGCAGCTTTGGACAGGGCAGCAACATTCAGTACTTC. Variable domain in full (rest from reference TRBV5-1 and TRBJ2-4): KAGVTQTPRYLIKTRGQQVTLSCSPISGHRSVSWYQQTPGQGLQFLFEYFSETQRNKGNFPGRFSGRQFSNSRSEMNVSTLELGDSALYLCASSFGQGSNIQYFGAGTRLSVL.

The V call is TRBV11-2, the J call TRBJ1-1; D is ambiguous. The germline V gene encodes CDR1 SGHAT and CDR2 FQNNGV. This CDR3 spans 15 amino acids. The V gene lost 5 bases and the J gene lost 1 base, with 14 bases spanning the gap. The CDR3 bases are TGTGCCAGCAGCGCAGGATCCGTTCGGAACACTGAAGCTTTCTTT. Translation: CASSAGSVRNTEAFF.

The CDR3 DNA follows: TGCGCCAGCAGCCAAGATCGACAGGGGCGCTTTGCTTTCTTT. Its translation is CASSQDRQGRFAFF. V gene TRBV4-1 combines with J gene TRBJ1-1; TRBD1 agrees at 8 bases. After removal of 0 bases from V and 11 bases from J, the junction contained 8 bases not matched to a gene. The germline gives CDR1 MGHRA, CDR2 YSYEKL. The length of the CDR3 is 14 residues.

This clone was picked up one time. The V gene is TRBV6-1, the J gene TRBJ2-6; D gene uncertain. V was pared by 1 base and J by 0 bases, with 10 bases between. This CDR3 has 17 amino acids. Germline V gives CDR1 MNHNS, CDR2 SASEGT. CDR3 sequence (DNA): TGTGCCAGCAGTGAAGAGGATCTAAACTCTGGGGCCAACGTCCTGACTTTC. This encodes CASSEEDLNSGANVLTF.

The chain combines TRBV18 with TRBJ2-6; no reliable D call. Trimming shortened V by 2 bases and J by 0 bases, and 8 bases separated the two germline ends. This CDR3 is built from 16 residues. Germline values: CDR1 KGHSH, CDR2 LQKENI. In DNA form, the CDR3 reads TGTGCCAGCTCACCAGATATAGTCTCTGGGGCCAACGTCCTGACTTTC. It yields the protein CASSPDIVSGANVLTF.

This clone is termed medium-sized (0.01 to 0.1%). The V and J genes are TRBV14 and TRBJ1-3; D might be TRBD1 (5 bases). The V and J ends lost 3 bases and 4 bases respectively, with 10 bases between them. CDR1 is SGHDN, CDR2 FVKESK, per germline. The CDR3 is 14 residues long. The CDR3 DNA follows: TGTGCCAGCAGCCACGCGGCAGGGGGAAACACCATATATTTT. This translates into CASSHAAGGNTIYF. The full variable domain, rest sourced from reference TRBV14 and TRBJ1-3, is EAGVTQFPSHSVIEKGQTVTLRCDPISGHDNLYWYRRVMGKEIKFLLHFVKESKQDESGMPNNRFLAERTGGTYSTLKVQPAELEDSGVYFCASSHAAGGNTIYFGEGSWLTVV.

This chain links TRBV28 with TRBJ1-2; the match to TRBD1 covers 9 bases. Germline lookup yields CDR1 MDHEN and CDR2 SYDVKM. The V gene end was trimmed by 3 bases and the J gene end by 5 bases; junction bases not matched to a gene: 4. This CDR3 is 14 amino acids long. CDR3 nucleotide sequence: TGTGCCAGCAGTTTGGGGACAGGGACGTATGGCTACACCTTC. Amino acids: CASSLGTGTYGYTF.

The chain uses TRBV11-3 and TRBJ2-5; TRBD2 matches at 14 bases. V dropped 5 bases and J dropped 7; count of bases not matched to a gene: 15. Germline lookup yields CDR1 SGHNT and CDR2 YENEEA. The CDR3 runs to 18 residues. CDR3 sequence (DNA): TGTGCCAGCAGCATCTCGGGACTAGCGGGGGCCTTGGCGGTGACCCAGTACTTC. It is translated as CASSISGLAGALAVTQYF. Based on the CDR3 plus reference TRBV11-3 and TRBJ2-5, the full variable domain is EAGVVQSPRYKIIEKKQPVAFWCNPISGHNTLYWYLQNLGQGPELLIRYENEEAVDDSQLPKDRFSAERLKGVDSTLKIQPAELGDSAVYLCASSISGLAGALAVTQYFGPGTRLLVL.

This chain links TRBV5-1 with TRBJ2-5, with D tentatively TRBD2 (6 bases). Trimming removed 4 bases from V and 1 base from J, with 14 bases in between. CDR1 is SGHRS, CDR2 YFSETQ, per germline. The CDR3 runs to 15 residues. This chain's CDR3 is CASSVGTHVQETQYF. The CDR3 DNA is TGCGCCAGCAGCGTAGGGACTCACGTCCAAGAGACCCAGTACTTC.

This sequence joins TRBV6-1 and TRBJ2-7; 9 bases map to TRBD1. Per the germline V gene, CDR1 is MNHNS and CDR2 is SASEGT. The CDR3 contains 14 residues. The J segment lost 4 bases and the V segment lost 4 bases, leaving 5 bases of the junction unmatched. The CDR3 coding sequence is TGTGCCAGCAGTGGACAGGGGGTTATTTACGAGCAGTACTTC. It encodes CASSGQGVIYEQYF.

The CDR3 DNA is TGTGCCAGCAGCCTGGTTGGGACAGGGGCGAACACCGGGGAGCTGTTTTTT. It translates to CASSLVGTGANTGELFF. V gene TRBV7-2 combines with J gene TRBJ2-2, with 10 bases identical to TRBD1. The ends lost 5 bases at V and 0 bases at J; junction bases unmatched: 6. The CDR3 runs to 17 residues. The germline V gene has CDR1 SGHTA and CDR2 FQGNSA. Full variable domain (rest looked up from reference TRBV7-2 and TRBJ2-2): GAGVSQSPSNKVTEKGKDVELRCDPISGHTALYWYRQSLGQGLEFLIYFQGNSAPDKSGLPSDRFSAERTGGSVSTLTIQRTQQEDSAVYLCASSLVGTGANTGELFFGEGSRLTVL.

The chain uses TRBV30 and TRBJ1-5; TRBD1 matches at 11 bases. The trim removed 2 bases at V and 6 bases at J, leaving 6 bases unmatched. Per the germline V gene, CDR1 is GTSNPN and CDR2 is SVGIG (reference sequence). This CDR3 has 15 residues. CDR3 residues: CAWSPMGQGVQPQHF. In nucleotides, the CDR3 is TGTGCCTGGAGTCCCATGGGACAGGGGGTTCAGCCCCAGCATTTT.

The genes are TRBV7-9 and TRBJ1-1; TRBD1 might be the D (6 bases). Germline CDR1 SEHNR, CDR2 FQNEAQ (reference sequence). Trimming took off 3 bases at V and 0 bases at J, with 23 bases between the two ends. The CDR3 covers 19 residues. The CDR3 nucleotides read TGTGCCAGCAGCTTTGGGACAAACTTCCAGGCCCCTATGAACACTGAAGCTTTCTTT. It codes for CASSFGTNFQAPMNTEAFF.

The genes are TRBV6-5 and TRBJ1-5, with D hard to call. Germline V CDR1 and CDR2: MNHEY, SVGAGI. Trimming removed 2 bases from V and 3 bases from J, with 5 bases in between. The CDR3 length is 13 residues. The CDR3 nucleotides read TGTGCCAGCAGTTACGGGGTCAATCAGCCCCAGCATTTT. This codes for CASSYGVNQPQHF.

The rearrangement uses TRBV9 and TRBJ2-5; the D gene is possibly TRBD1 (6 bases). The CDR3 consists of 15 residues. Germline-derived CDR1 and CDR2 are SGDLS and YYNGEE. Trimming left V 0 bases short and J 4 bases short, with 13 bases between. CDR3 sequence (DNA): TGTGCCAGCAGCGTAGACTCAGGGGCCGGAGAGACCCAGTACTTC. Protein sequence: CASSVDSGAGETQYF. Full variable domain (outside the CDR3, taken from reference TRBV9 and TRBJ2-5): DSGVTQTPKHLITATGQRVTLRCSPRSGDLSVYWYQQSLDQGLQFLIQYYNGEERAKGNILERFSAQQFPDLHSELNLSSLELGDSALYFCASSVDSGAGETQYFGPGTRLLVL.

This clone was seen just once. The chain has TRBV5-5 and TRBJ1-1, with TRBD1 matching 8 bases. This CDR3 comprises 13 residues. The V segment lost 4 bases and the J segment 4 bases; nucleotides outside the gene matches: 3. Looked up from germline, CDR1 is SGHKS and CDR2 is YYEKEE (reference sequence). In DNA, the CDR3 is TGTGCCAGCAGCCCTGACAGGGGCACTGAAGCTTTCTTT. Translation: CASSPDRGTEAFF. Supplemented by reference TRBV5-5 and TRBJ1-1, the full variable domain reads DAGVTQSPTHLIKTRGQQVTLRCSPISGHKSVSWYQQVLGQGPQFIFQYYEKEERGRGNFPDRFSARQFPNYSSELNVNALLLGDSALYLCASSPDRGTEAFFGQGTRLTVV.

The chain has TRBV4-1 and TRBJ2-5; 12 bases fit TRBD2. V gave up 1 base and J gave up 2 bases; unmatched junction bases: 2. Germline V lookup: CDR1 MGHRA, CDR2 YSYEKL. The CDR3 sequence is 16 residues long. The CDR3 DNA reads TGCGCCAGCAGCCAAGCGACTAGCGGGGGACAAGAGACCCAGTACTTC. This encodes CASSQATSGGQETQYF.